This TCR beta chain originates from a study of CD8+ T cells in alopecia areata. Remarks on this clone: Its target is not known.

Study observations and caveats: Lesional scalp exceeded normal scalp in clonality, especially in alopecia totalis/universalis.

CDR3 size: 14 residues. Germline CDR1 is MDHEN and CDR2 is SYDVKM. With V trimmed by 3 bases and J by 2 bases, 4 bases remained unmatched. The sample's treatment: oral pan-JAK inhibitor, 5-10 mg twice daily. PBMCs served as the source from which CD4+ and CD8+ T cells were sorted. RNA was isolated and reverse transcribed to cDNA, the sequencing template. The method was immunoSEQ multiplex PCR; TCRdb's version includes in-frame clones alone and lacks a portion of them. The sample includes some 42,000 clones, roughly 92% of them seen just once. This clonotype originated in a human donor with alopecia areata. J is TRBJ2-7 and V is TRBV28; 7 bases are a match to TRBD1. Source: CD8+ T cells sorted from blood, taken at week 24, from a patient treated with tofacitinib. CDR3 sequence reads: CASSFRDSPYEQYF. DNA for the CDR3: TGTGCCAGCAGTTTCCGGGACAGTCCCTACGAGCAGTACTTC.